This entry lists 7 T cell receptor beta chains sequenced from one sample in a study of CD8 T cells in Susac syndrome. A quantity of roughly 0.5 to 1 ug RNA underwent reverse transcription using random hexamers. TCRdb fed the immunoSEQ multiplex PCR reads into MiXCR, producing one record per CDR3 protein. This sample has 150,000 or so distinct CDR3 sequences, with approximately 96% found just once. Sequenced: CD8+ T cells from PBMCs. All receptors derive from a human donor with multiple sclerosis.

V usage is TRBV5-1 and J usage is TRBJ2-4; no clear D gene. The CDR3 has 14 residues. V lost 0 bases to trimming and J lost 6 bases, with 10 bases between them. Germline loops: CDR1 SGHRS, CDR2 YFSETQ. In DNA, the CDR3 is TGCGCCAGCAGCTTGGATGTCCGCCCAAACATTCAGTACTTC. Its translation: CASSLDVRPNIQYF.

The chain couples TRBV7-9 to TRBJ1-4, with 7 bases matching TRBD1. V dropped 6 bases and J dropped 4; count of bases not matched to a gene: 2. This CDR3 comprises 13 residues. Germline V CDR1 and CDR2: SEHNR, FQNEAQ (reference sequence). This CDR3 is CASRGTVNEKLFF. In DNA form, the CDR3 reads TGTGCCAGCAGGGGGACAGTTAATGAAAAACTGTTTTTT.

This sequence joins TRBV7-9 and TRBJ2-7; weak D call: TRBD2 (5 bases). This CDR3 spans 12 amino acids. Germline CDR1 SEHNR, CDR2 FQNEAQ (reference sequence). The ends were cut back, 3 bases at V and 5 bases at J, with 8 bases in the middle. The CDR3: CASSLERNEQYF. DNA for the CDR3: TGTGCCAGCAGCTTGGAGCGGAACGAGCAGTACTTC.

The J gene is TRBJ2-7, the V gene TRBV3-1; D uncertain. Trimming took 4 bases from V and 2 from J, leaving 15 bases between them. Germline V gene lookup returns CDR1 LGHDT and CDR2 YNNKEL (reference sequence). The CDR3 has 15 residues. CDR3 DNA: TGTGCCAGCAGCCTGAGCACGGCGCATACCTACGAGCAGTACTTC. Protein: CASSLSTAHTYEQYF.

The rearrangement uses TRBV9 and TRBJ2-1, with TRBD1 matching 7 bases. The CDR3 sequence is 16 residues long. The V and J ends lost 1 base and 7 bases, in that order; junction bases with no gene match: 11. Germline values: CDR1 SGDLS, CDR2 YYNGEE. The CDR3 coding sequence is TGTGCCAGCAGCGTACAAGGACAGGTCCCTGGAAATGAGCAGTTCTTC. Its protein is CASSVQGQVPGNEQFF.

The chain joins TRBV27 to TRBJ2-1, with 8 bases lining up with TRBD1. Germline lookup yields CDR1 MNHEY and CDR2 SMNVEV (reference sequence). Trimming at V came to 2 bases and at J to 4 bases, leaving 13 bases not matched to a gene. This CDR3 has 18 residues. CDR3 DNA sequence: TGTGCCAGCAGTTTACTCCATTGGACAGGGATAATGTACAATGAGCAGTTCTTC. It translates to CASSLLHWTGIMYNEQFF.

This rearrangement joins TRBV2 to TRBJ2-7; D not certain. Per germline, CDR1 SNHLY and CDR2 FYNNEI. The CDR3 runs to 11 residues. V shed 3 bases and J shed 6 bases, with 6 bases lying between them. The CDR3 coding sequence is TGTGCCAGCAGTGATAAGCTCGAGCAGTACTTC. Its protein product is CASSDKLEQYF.